These 12 T cell receptor beta chains originate from one sample sequenced in a study of blood T cell repertoires in COVID-19. Clones were read by immunoSEQ multiplex PCR, and TCRdb kept only the in-frame ones, dropping some. The sample has roughly 25,000 clones, approximately 85% seen once; the top ten hold about a quarter. Source material: peripheral blood. All receptors derive from a human donor with active COVID-19. The donor label of this sample is uncertain.

The chain carries TRBV6-5 and TRBJ1-5, with 7 bases matching TRBD1. Per germline, CDR1 MNHEY and CDR2 SVGAGI. Trimming took 6 bases from V and 3 from J; bases not matched to a gene: 5. The CDR3 is 14 residues long. Here the CDR3 reads CASSPGQFNQPQHF. DNA of the CDR3: TGTGCCAGCAGCCCGGGACAGTTCAATCAGCCCCAGCATTTT.

The genes are TRBV9 and TRBJ2-1, with D perhaps matching TRBD2 (5 bases). Germline V gene sequence: CDR1 SGDLS, CDR2 YYNGEE. V was shortened by 0 bases and J by 4 bases, with 11 bases between the two germline ends. The CDR3 has 15 amino acids. The DNA for the CDR3 is TGTGCCAGCAGCGTAGGTGGGAGTGGGTACAATGAGCAGTTCTTC. Translated, it gives CASSVGGSGYNEQFF.

The V gene is TRBV4-1, the J gene TRBJ2-5; D perhaps matches TRBD1 (5 bases). Trimming shortened V by 1 base and J by 5 bases, and 17 bases separated the two germline ends. This CDR3 region has 16 residues. Germline V gene data show CDR1 as MGHRA and CDR2 as YSYEKL. DNA for the CDR3: TGCGCCAGCAGCCAAGTAATCGTGCAGGGCCGTGAGACCCAGTACTTC. The encoded protein is CASSQVIVQGRETQYF.

The J gene is TRBJ2-3, the V gene TRBV4-2; 7 positions match TRBD2. Germline V lookup: CDR1 LGHNA, CDR2 YNFKEQ. The junction had 6 bases not matched to a gene; V was cut back by 0 bases and J by 0 bases. The CDR3 is made up of 17 amino acids. The CDR3 sequence is CASSQDVAGSSTDTQYF. Here the CDR3 DNA reads TGTGCCAGCAGCCAAGATGTAGCGGGCTCCAGCACAGATACGCAGTATTTT.

The chain carries TRBV19 and TRBJ1-5, with D unresolved. CDR3 size: 16 residues. Trimming removed 7 bases at V and 0 bases at J, with 16 bases between. The germline gives CDR1 LNHDA, CDR2 SQIVND (reference sequence). CDR3 DNA: TGTGCCAGTAACCCGGATGGGAGTTATAGCAATCAGCCCCAGCATTTT. Translated: CASNPDGSYSNQPQHF.

The chain joins TRBV10-2 to TRBJ2-3; 12 bases map to TRBD2. Trimming removed 6 bases from V and 5 bases from J; junction bases left unmatched: 12. In germline, CDR1 is WSHSY, CDR2 SAAADI. The CDR3 sequence is 17 residues long. DNA of the CDR3: TGCGCCAGCAGGGCCGGACTAGCGGGGTCCTTACTAGATACGCAGTATTTT. Translated: CASRAGLAGSLLDTQYF.

J is TRBJ2-5 and V is TRBV4-2; 7 bases are shared with TRBD2. The V segment lost 0 bases and the J segment 5 bases; nucleotides outside the gene matches: 6. The germline CDR1 and CDR2 sequences are LGHNA and YNFKEQ. This CDR3 spans 15 amino acids. CDR3 amino acids: CASSQETSRLETQYF. CDR3 DNA: TGTGCCAGCAGCCAAGAGACTAGCCGGCTGGAGACCCAGTACTTC.

V usage is TRBV6-5 and J usage is TRBJ2-1; 9 positions match TRBD1. Germline V CDR1 and CDR2: MNHEY, SVGAGI. The CDR3 contains 14 residues. J lost 4 bases, V lost 6 bases, and 4 bases had no gene match. The CDR3 sequence: CASSLDRGYNEQFF. The CDR3 DNA sequence: TGTGCCAGCAGCCTCGACAGGGGGTACAATGAGCAGTTCTTC.

This rearrangement joins TRBV20-1 to TRBJ1-2, with 9 bases that match TRBD1. Germline values: CDR1 DFQATT, CDR2 SNEGSKA (reference sequence). After removal of 3 bases from V and 6 bases from J, the junction contained 8 bases not matched to a gene. CDR3 length: 14 amino acids. CDR3 DNA: TGCAGTGCTAGTGGTACAGGGGGCGCGGATGGCTACACCTTC. Translating it yields CSASGTGGADGYTF.

This sequence joins TRBV11-2 and TRBJ2-7; D ambiguous. The germline CDR1 and CDR2 sequences are SGHAT and FQNNGV. The CDR3 length is 12 residues. With 5 bases removed from V and 4 bases from J, the gap between germline ends came to 9 bases. For the CDR3, the DNA is TGTGCCAGCAGCCTAATGGAGTACGAGCAGTACTTC. Residues: CASSLMEYEQYF.

The chain recombines TRBV10-3 with TRBJ2-3; 7 bases match TRBD2. The length of the CDR3 is 13 residues. Trimming removed 8 bases from V and 6 bases from J; junction bases left unmatched: 8. Per the germline V gene, CDR1 is ENHRY and CDR2 is SYGVKD. CDR3 sequence reads: CAIGEGVTDTQYF. CDR3 DNA: TGTGCCATCGGGGAGGGAGTTACGGATACGCAGTATTTT.

This clone appeared a single time. The V and J genes are TRBV11-2 and TRBJ2-1; a possible D gene is TRBD2 (6 bases). Germline CDR1 is SGHAT and CDR2 is FQNNGV. Trimming removed 1 base from V and 9 bases from J, with 13 bases in between. This CDR3 spans 14 amino acids. CDR3 DNA: TGTGCCAGCAGCTTAGTAACCCAGGGAGGTGAGCAGTTCTTC. Amino acid sequence: CASSLVTQGGEQFF.